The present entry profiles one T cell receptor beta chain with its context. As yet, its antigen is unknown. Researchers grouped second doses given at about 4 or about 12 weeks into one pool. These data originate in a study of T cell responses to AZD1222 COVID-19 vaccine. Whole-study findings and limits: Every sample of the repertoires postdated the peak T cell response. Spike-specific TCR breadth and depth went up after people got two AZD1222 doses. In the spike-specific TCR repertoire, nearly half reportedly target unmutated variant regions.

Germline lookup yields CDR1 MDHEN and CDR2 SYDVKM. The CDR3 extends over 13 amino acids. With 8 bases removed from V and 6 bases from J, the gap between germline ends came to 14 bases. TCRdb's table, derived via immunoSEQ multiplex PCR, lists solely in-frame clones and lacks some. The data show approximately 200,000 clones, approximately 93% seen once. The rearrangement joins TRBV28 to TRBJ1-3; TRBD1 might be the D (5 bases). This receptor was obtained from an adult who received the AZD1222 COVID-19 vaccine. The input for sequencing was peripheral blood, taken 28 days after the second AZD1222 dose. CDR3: CASWSGVANTIYF. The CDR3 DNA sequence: TGTGCCAGCTGGTCGGGGGTTGCAAACACCATATATTTT.